The present T cell receptor (beta chain) was sequenced within a study of molecular identifiers for immune sequencing clone quantification (dated 2018 in TCRdb). General notes on the study: In a replicate experiment, RNA from around 20,000 or 100,000 naive CD8 T cells was split into five aliquots, four of which were sequenced. This methods study used CD8 T cells to benchmark TCR RNA copy counting and molecular-identifier clustering-based TCR repertoire sequencing (MIDCIRS). Broad study findings and their caveats: When barcode sub-clustering was left out, chimeric consensus sequences inflated TCR diversity, with chimeras reaching as high as 47%. In CMV-specific effector cells, clones with more than 20 RNA copies accounted for over 97% of molecules, whereas in naive cells such clones accounted for under 1%. The naive libraries included spiked-in Jurkat TCR RNA (10 copies' worth), and this RNA is not part of the donor repertoire. Spiked-in Jurkat TCR RNA equivalent to a single cell was reported to be detectable even among 800,000 to 1,000,000 naive CD8 T cells. Modeling indicated approximately 3.2 TCR RNA copies recovered per cell, compared with approximately 10 by digital PCR, which implies a capture efficiency of approximately 29%. Identical TCR molecules sharing a barcode could cause highly expanded clone sizes to be underestimated.

Measured from the cysteine to the phenylalanine, the CDR3 is 14 residues long. Only the CDR3 portion is preserved as DNA: 42 bases, with reading frame beginning at the first base. At the junction V is shortened by 5 bases and J by 3 bases, with 14 bases in between. The germline V gene gives CDR1 as SGHVS and CDR2 as FNYEAQ. The method behind the library was PCR. Sequencing relied on an Illumina HiSeq 4000. Preparation of bulk TCR libraries followed a previously described approach, with the TCR primers listed in Table S5. Total RNA was purified with the Qiagen AllPrep DNA/RNA kit. Before analysis, reads from multiple sequencing runs of the same library were pooled. In the authors' own workflow: Only reads with exact TCR constant sequence were kept, trimmed to 150 nt, and grouped by their 12-nt molecular barcodes. Within each barcode group, reads were sub-clustered at a 15% Levenshtein threshold, and quality-weighted consensus sequences were built per RNA molecule. Non-functional sequences were discarded, and so were lower-count sequences lying one edit away from another sequence. On the basis of fitting two negative binomial distributions, barcode sub-clusters with fewer than 20% of the maximum read count were discarded. TCRdb took the public reads, trimmed them with fastp at Q25, ran MiXCR for clone calling and kept in-frame beta chains. A single entry per CDR3 protein holds the most common genes and DNA from its merged rows. The V and J calls, along with clone size, are taken from TCRdb and not from the paper's own processing. Here the sample has tens of thousands of distinct CDR3 sequences; about a sixth occur a single time. The top ten clonotypes cover about 1.5% of the sample.

Naive CD8 T cell libraries were made from approximately 20,000 to 1,000,000 sorted cells using 10%, 30% or 50% of purified RNA. Naive CD8 T cells were FACS-sorted as CD8+CD4-CCR7+CD45RA+ on a BD FACSAria II into RLT Plus buffer. To test detection sensitivity, Jurkat RNA equivalent to nine to ten TCR copies was spiked into samples of about 19,000-1,000,000 naive CD8 T cells. Enrichment of CD8 T cells was performed with RosetteSep CD8+ T Cell Enrichment Cocktail and Ficoll-Paque, after which ACK red cell lysis was carried out. Comment on this clonotype: Its antigen is unknown. No clone much larger than this one lies a single base away; base qualities are absent.

Sequencing input: naive CD8+ T cells from blood, with Jurkat cell RNA spiked in. Sample cell subset or site, as interpreted from the label and publication: FACS-sorted CD8+CD4-CCR7+CD45RA+ naive T cells. The sequence joins TRBV7-6 to TRBJ2-7, with the D gene not clear enough to name. This sequence originates from a human donor in good health. Some libraries in this study had Jurkat cell RNA spiked in. The bases are TGTGCCAGCAGCCCAGGCTTAGCTGACTACGAGCAGTACTTC. This is translated as CASSPGLADYEQYF.